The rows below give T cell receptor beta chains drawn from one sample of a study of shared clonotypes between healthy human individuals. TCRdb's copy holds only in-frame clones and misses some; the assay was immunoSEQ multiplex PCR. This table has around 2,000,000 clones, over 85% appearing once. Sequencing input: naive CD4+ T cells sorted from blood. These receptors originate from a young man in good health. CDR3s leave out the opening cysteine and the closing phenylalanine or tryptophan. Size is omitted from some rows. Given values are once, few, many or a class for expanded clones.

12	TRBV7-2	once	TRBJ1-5	ASSLVTSNQPQH
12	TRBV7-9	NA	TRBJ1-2	ASSLGQGGGGYT
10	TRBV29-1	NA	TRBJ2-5	SVGTGGETQY
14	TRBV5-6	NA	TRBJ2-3	ASSLVGQGGTDTQY
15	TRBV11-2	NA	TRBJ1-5	ASSGDRGGYSNQPQH
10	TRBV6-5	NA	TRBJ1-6	ASRQGHSPLH
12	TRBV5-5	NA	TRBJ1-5	ASSLVGSNQPQH
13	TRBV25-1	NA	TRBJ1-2	ASRTSGQGGGGYT
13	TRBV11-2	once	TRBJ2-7	ASSKRALADYEQY
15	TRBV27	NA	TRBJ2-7	ASSYRGTGRIYLKRY
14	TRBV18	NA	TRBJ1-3	ASSLPDGLSGNTIY
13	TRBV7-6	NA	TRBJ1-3	ASSLQPTGGNTIY
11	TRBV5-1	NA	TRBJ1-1	ASSYQGGSEAF
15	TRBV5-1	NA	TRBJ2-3	ASSTGTAGVGTDTQY
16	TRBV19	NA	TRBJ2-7	ASSPVPGLADRTHEQY
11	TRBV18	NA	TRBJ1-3	ASSPKAGNTIY
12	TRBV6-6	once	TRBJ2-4	ASSYSGQGNIQY
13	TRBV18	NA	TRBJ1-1	ASSPSDRKNTEAF
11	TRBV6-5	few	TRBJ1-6	APGGQGNSPLH
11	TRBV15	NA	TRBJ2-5	ATSRDPTETQY
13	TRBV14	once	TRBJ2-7	ASSHYRAPTYEQY
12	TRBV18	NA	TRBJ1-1	ASSSPDYDTEAF
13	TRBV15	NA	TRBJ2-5	ATSSQGQGRETQY
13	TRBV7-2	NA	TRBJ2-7	ASSLGAGGPYEQY
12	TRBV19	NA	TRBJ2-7	ASSPGQLPREQY
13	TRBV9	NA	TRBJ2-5	ASSAGVMGQETQY
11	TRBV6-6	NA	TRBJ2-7	ASRTSDSYEQY
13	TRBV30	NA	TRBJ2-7	AWSRDPTSSYEQY
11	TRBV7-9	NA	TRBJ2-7	ASSLGTEYEQY
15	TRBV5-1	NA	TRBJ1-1	ASSLGVGEGMNTEAF
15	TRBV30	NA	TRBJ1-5	AWSVPQGAQGNQPQH
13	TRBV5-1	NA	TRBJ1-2	ASSPTADRPGGYT
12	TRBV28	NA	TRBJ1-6	ASTAGTLVSPLH
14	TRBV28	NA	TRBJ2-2	ASSKLRWPNTGELF
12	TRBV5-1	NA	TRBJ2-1	ASSPLSSYNEQF
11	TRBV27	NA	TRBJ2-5	ASSYDPRETQY
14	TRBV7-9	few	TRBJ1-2	ASSLEIDSGGSGYT
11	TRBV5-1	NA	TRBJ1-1	ASRIRGGTEAF
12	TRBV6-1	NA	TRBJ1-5	ASVVGTGDQPQH
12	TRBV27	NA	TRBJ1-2	ASSPSRGYYGYT
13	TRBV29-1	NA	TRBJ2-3	SVEYRDRGTDTQY
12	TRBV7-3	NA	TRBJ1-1	ASSRGGLNTEAF
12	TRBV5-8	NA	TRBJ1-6	ASSLSGFDSPLH
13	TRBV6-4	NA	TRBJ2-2	ASSSMATNTGELF